A single TCR beta chain is shown here with its context. The data stem from a study of blood T cell repertoires in COVID-19. At the level of the study: Samples representing acute and convalescent COVID-19 were sourced from the United States, Italy and Spain. PBMCs, B-cell-depleted T cells, or T cells were the source of the cDNA or gDNA that made up the material.

The CDR3 has 15 amino acids. V shed 4 bases and J 1 base; nucleotides not matched to a gene: 4. CDR1 and CDR2 (germline): KGHSH, LQKENI. Study processing details: It was from reference gene primer amplification that nucleated cell counts were estimated. Only in-frame clones appear in the TCRdb table, and some are missing; sequencing was by immunoSEQ multiplex PCR. D and trimming were read from the DNA, whereas the V and J calls and clone size are those reported in that table. The sample yields about 220,000 clones, around 75% seen once. The J gene is TRBJ1-1, the V gene TRBV18, with TRBD1 matching 9 bases. The clonotype originates from a human donor in a cohort sampled during active COVID-19. The sequenced sample was peripheral blood. This CDR3 is CASSLGQGTNTEAFF. CDR3 nucleotides: TGTGCCAGCTCACTAGGACAGGGGACGAACACTGAAGCTTTCTTT.